The 30 T cell receptor beta chains given below trace back to one sample, sequenced in a study of OX40 agonist ivuxolimab in advanced cancers. The method was immunoSEQ multiplex PCR; TCRdb's version includes in-frame clones alone and lacks a portion of them. The sample lists 86,000 or so clones; 92% were seen once. Source: CD4+ or CD8+ T cells sorted from blood, taken in a trial of the OX40 agonist ivuxolimab. The source is an adult with an advanced solid tumor such as melanoma, head and neck, liver or kidney cancer.

The chain joins TRBV5-1 to TRBJ1-5, with TRBD1 as a possible D gene (5 bases). The germline V gene encodes CDR1 SGHRS and CDR2 YFSETQ. With 4 bases removed from V and 2 bases from J, the gap between germline ends came to 16 bases. CDR3 length: 16 residues. CDR3 sequence reads: CASSPGGAAGNQPQHF. As DNA, the CDR3 is TGCGCCAGCAGCCCCGGCGGGGCAGCTGGCAATCAGCCCCAGCATTTT.

This chain joins TRBV19 and TRBJ1-1; TRBD1 matches 9 bases. V shed 11 bases, J shed 1 base, and the junction held 11 bases outside the gene matches. Per the germline V gene, CDR1 is LNHDA and CDR2 is SQIVND (reference sequence). CDR3 size: 15 residues. The CDR3 sequence: CASQGRGQGNTEAFF. The CDR3 DNA sequence: TGTGCCTCCCAGGGAAGGGGACAGGGGAACACTGAAGCTTTCTTT.

CDR3 DNA: TGCGCCAGCAGCTTGGGGACCCTTACAGATACGCAGTATTTT. This codes for CASSLGTLTDTQYF. The chain has TRBV5-1 and TRBJ2-3; D unclear. V was pared by 0 bases and J by 3 bases, with 8 bases between. The CDR3 is made up of 14 amino acids. Germline V gives CDR1 SGHRS, CDR2 YFSETQ. Drawing the rest from reference TRBV5-1 and TRBJ2-3, the complete variable domain is KAGVTQTPRYLIKTRGQQVTLSCSPISGHRSVSWYQQTPGQGLQFLFEYFSETQRNKGNFPGRFSGRQFSNSRSEMNVSTLELGDSALYLCASSLGTLTDTQYFGPGTRLTVL.

V and J are TRBV5-4 and TRBJ2-1, with 7 bases identical to TRBD2. Trimming cost V 0 bases and J 6 bases; bases outside gene matches: 9. This CDR3 spans 16 amino acids. Germline V lookup: CDR1 SGHNT, CDR2 YYREEE (reference sequence). The DNA for the CDR3 is TGTGCCAGCAGCTTGGTGGCTAGCGGTGAGGGCAATGAGCAGTTCTTC. Protein: CASSLVASGEGNEQFF.

V gene TRBV18 combines with J gene TRBJ2-1; D call uncertain. The CDR3 loop spans 17 amino acids. Trimming cost V 0 bases and J 6 bases, with 18 bases left between them. Germline lookup yields CDR1 KGHSH and CDR2 LQKENI. CDR3 in DNA: TGTGCCAGCTCACCACCGAATTCGGCAGGATTGAGCAATGAGCAGTTCTTC. This gives the protein CASSPPNSAGLSNEQFF.

This clone appeared once. The chain carries TRBV2 and TRBJ2-1, with 9 bases matching TRBD1. There are 15 residues in the CDR3. Germline V gene data show CDR1 as SNHLY and CDR2 as FYNNEI. The CDR3 bases are TGTGCTTCGATAGCAGGGACAGGGTTATTCTATGAGCAGTTCTTC. This encodes CASIAGTGLFYEQFF.

The chain couples TRBV15 to TRBJ1-5, with 7 bases fitting TRBD1. Unmatched junction bases numbered 15, after V lost 0 bases and J lost 4 bases. Looked up from germline, CDR1 is LNHNV and CDR2 is YYDKDF (reference sequence). This CDR3 contains 19 residues. This CDR3 is CATSRDLQGYLILNQPQHF. The CDR3 DNA reads TGTGCCACCAGCAGAGATTTACAGGGGTATTTAATATTGAATCAGCCCCAGCATTTT.

The V and J genes are TRBV2 and TRBJ1-5, with TRBD1 matching over 8 bases. The CDR3 contains 14 residues. Germline-derived CDR1 and CDR2 are SNHLY and FYNNEI. V shed 9 bases and J 1 base; nucleotides not matched to a gene: 5. The CDR3 nucleotides are TGTGCCAGTCGGACAGGGATGAGCAATCAGCCCCAGCATTTT. This gives the protein CASRTGMSNQPQHF.

This chain links TRBV5-1 with TRBJ1-4; D possibly corresponds to TRBD1 (6 bases). The germline gives CDR1 SGHRS, CDR2 YFSETQ. V lost 0 bases and J lost 0, with 9 bases in between. The CDR3 consists of 16 residues. CDR3 residues: CASSLGQVATNEKLFF. The CDR3 DNA sequence: TGCGCCAGCAGCTTGGGACAGGTTGCAACTAATGAAAAACTGTTTTTT.

This clone was observed a single time. This rearrangement joins TRBV6-5 to TRBJ1-5, with D possibly matching TRBD1 (5 bases). The CDR3 length is 14 residues. Trimming shortened V by 6 bases and J by 3 bases, and 12 bases separated the two germline ends. CDR1 and CDR2 (germline): MNHEY, SVGAGI. This CDR3 is CASRSGGSNQPQHF. The CDR3 DNA sequence: TGTGCCAGCAGATCCGGGGGGTCCAATCAGCCCCAGCATTTT.

V gene TRBV5-1 combines with J gene TRBJ1-1; D possibly corresponds to TRBD1 (5 bases). Looked up from germline, CDR1 is SGHRS and CDR2 is YFSETQ. This CDR3 is 14 amino acids long. Trimming removed 4 bases at V and 5 bases at J, with 15 bases between. The CDR3 sequence: CASSPEPGRTEAFF. CDR3 coding DNA: TGCGCCAGCAGCCCCGAACCAGGGCGGACTGAAGCTTTCTTT.

The chain employs TRBV5-1 and TRBJ2-4; D may match TRBD1 or TRBD2 (5 bases each). The germline V gene encodes CDR1 SGHRS and CDR2 YFSETQ. This CDR3 contains 15 residues. V lost 3 bases and J lost 4, with 14 bases in between. CDR3 DNA: TGCGCCAGCAGCTGGACCCGGGACGAAAAAAACATTCAGTACTTC. Its protein is CASSWTRDEKNIQYF.

The chain recombines TRBV28 with TRBJ1-1; D unclear. Per the germline V gene, CDR1 is MDHEN and CDR2 is SYDVKM. V lost 5 bases and J lost 4, with 11 bases in between. The CDR3 spans 13 residues. As DNA, the CDR3 is TGTGCCAGCAGTCTACGAGCCCGCACTGAAGCTTTCTTT. Its translation: CASSLRARTEAFF.

This chain connects TRBV4-1 to TRBJ1-1; D call uncertain. V lost 1 base, J lost 2 bases, and 11 bases lay in between. The CDR3 contains 15 residues. In germline, CDR1 is MGHRA, CDR2 YSYEKL. The CDR3 DNA is TGCGCCAGCAGCCAAGCCCCGACAACCAACACTGAAGCTTTCTTT. Residues: CASSQAPTTNTEAFF.

This rearrangement joins TRBV5-1 to TRBJ2-5, with unresolved D. Trimming stripped 2 bases from V and 4 bases from J, with 9 bases between. This CDR3 is 13 amino acids long. Germline lookup yields CDR1 SGHRS and CDR2 YFSETQ. The CDR3 spells CASSFAGRETQYF. The DNA of the CDR3 is TGCGCCAGCAGCTTCGCCGGCCGAGAGACCCAGTACTTC.

V is TRBV19 and J is TRBJ2-5, with 8 bases matching TRBD1. J lost 5 bases, V lost 5 bases, and 4 bases had no gene match. Germline V gene sequence: CDR1 LNHDA, CDR2 SQIVND (reference sequence). This CDR3 is 13 amino acids long. The CDR3 nucleotides read TGTGCCAGTAGTCCCACAGGGGGGGAGACCCAGTACTTC. The encoded protein is CASSPTGGETQYF.

The V and J genes are TRBV6-5 and TRBJ1-5; D perhaps matches TRBD1 (5 bases). CDR1 is MNHEY, CDR2 SVGAGI, per germline. The length of the CDR3 is 12 residues. V was trimmed by 6 bases and J by 9 bases, leaving 12 bases between them. DNA of the CDR3: TGTGCCAGCAGAAGAGATACAGGGCCCCAGCATTTT. Its translation: CASRRDTGPQHF.

This chain connects TRBV28 to TRBJ2-7; 12 nucleotides match TRBD1. The germline V gene has CDR1 MDHEN and CDR2 SYDVKM. V lost 7 bases, J lost 6 bases, and 13 bases stayed unmatched. The length of the CDR3 is 16 residues. CDR3 coding DNA: TGTGCCAGCAATTACAATCGGGGGACAGGGGGCCTCGAGCAGTACTTC. This encodes CASNYNRGTGGLEQYF.

The rearrangement links TRBV28 to TRBJ1-4; perhaps TRBD1 as D (5 bases). Germline V gene lookup returns CDR1 MDHEN and CDR2 SYDVKM. The ends were cut back, 5 bases at V and 8 bases at J, with 15 bases in the middle. This CDR3 is built from 14 residues. CDR3 nucleotide sequence: TGTGCCAGCAGTCCCCCCCGGGGGTGGGAAAAACTGTTTTTT. Protein sequence: CASSPPRGWEKLFF. The full variable domain, completed using reference TRBV28 and TRBJ1-4, is DVKVTQSSRYLVKRTGEKVFLECVQDMDHENMFWYRQDPGLGLRLIYFSYDVKMKEKGDIPEGYSVSREKKERFSLILESASTNQTSMYLCASSPPRGWEKLFFGSGTQLSVL.

The J gene is TRBJ1-1, the V gene TRBV6-1; TRBD1 is a possible D gene (5 bases). The V and J ends lost 7 bases and 6 bases respectively, with 9 bases between them. Germline CDR1 is MNHNS and CDR2 is SASEGT. CDR3 size: 11 residues. CDR3 in amino acids: CASTQGAEAFF. The CDR3 nucleotides read TGTGCCAGCACCCAAGGGGCTGAAGCTTTCTTT.

The V and J genes are TRBV7-2 and TRBJ1-5; TRBD1 is a possible D gene (5 bases). Germline V CDR1 and CDR2: SGHTA, FQGNSA. Deletions cut 3 bases from V and 2 bases from J, with 8 bases between. This CDR3 has 14 residues. The CDR3 nucleotides read TGTGCCAGCAGCTTTAAAGGGGGCAATCAGCCCCAGCATTTT. It yields the protein CASSFKGGNQPQHF.

The chain employs TRBV19 and TRBJ2-5, with 10 positions matching TRBD2. CDR3 length: 14 amino acids. Germline V CDR1 and CDR2: LNHDA, SQIVND (reference sequence). The V segment lost 7 bases and the J segment 1 base; nucleotides outside the gene matches: 3. This chain's CDR3 is CASMRTSGQETQYF. CDR3 bases: TGTGCCAGTATGCGGACTAGCGGCCAAGAGACCCAGTACTTC.

This sequence joins TRBV20-1 and TRBJ2-1; D may correspond to TRBD1 or TRBD2 (5 bases each). There are 11 residues in the CDR3. Germline V gene lookup returns CDR1 DFQATT and CDR2 SNEGSKA (reference sequence). The V and J ends lost 6 bases and 8 bases respectively, with 11 bases between them. CDR3 loop: CSADRDHEQFF. The CDR3 DNA reads as TGCAGTGCCGACCGGGACCATGAGCAGTTCTTC.

V and J are TRBV28 and TRBJ2-6; TRBD1 aligns across 9 bases. In germline, CDR1 is MDHEN, CDR2 SYDVKM. The CDR3 is made up of 16 amino acids. V dropped 6 bases and J dropped 2; count of bases not matched to a gene: 5. The CDR3 DNA is TGTGCCAGCAGCCACAGGGGGCAGACTGGGGCCAACGTCCTGACTTTC. Translation: CASSHRGQTGANVLTF.

This chain links TRBV19 with TRBJ1-5; TRBD1 matches at 7 bases. After removal of 5 bases from V and 2 bases from J, the junction contained 18 bases not matched to a gene. Germline V gene sequence: CDR1 LNHDA, CDR2 SQIVND (reference sequence). The CDR3 extends over 19 amino acids. The CDR3 DNA reads TGTGCCAGTAGTCCACGAAAACCTCGACAGGGCTATGGCAATCAGCCCCAGCATTTT. Translation gives CASSPRKPRQGYGNQPQHF.

V is TRBV15 and J is TRBJ2-1; D possibly uses TRBD1 or TRBD2 (5 bases each). V lost 8 bases to trimming and J lost 5 bases, with 16 bases between them. CDR1 is LNHNV and CDR2 is YYDKDF in the germline V gene (reference sequence). The CDR3 covers 14 residues. The CDR3 DNA follows: TGTGCCACCCGGTCTTACTTGGGGGACAATGAGCAGTTCTTC. Protein product: CATRSYLGDNEQFF.

The chain has TRBV2 and TRBJ2-1, with 13 positions matching TRBD2. Germline V gene data show CDR1 as SNHLY and CDR2 as FYNNEI. Trimming took 4 bases from V and 0 from J; bases not matched to a gene: 6. The CDR3 extends over 18 amino acids. The DNA of the CDR3 is TGTGCCAGCAGTGGGGGGACTAGCGGGGACAGCTCCTACAATGAGCAGTTCTTC. Amino acid sequence: CASSGGTSGDSSYNEQFF. The full variable domain, completed using reference TRBV2 and TRBJ2-1, is EPEVTQTPSHQVTQMGQEVILRCVPISNHLYFYWYRQILGQKVEFLVSFYNNEISEKSEIFDDQFSVERPDGSNFTLKIRSTKLEDSAMYFCASSGGTSGDSSYNEQFFGPGTRLTVL.

This sequence joins TRBV5-1 and TRBJ2-3; TRBD1 agrees at 7 bases. The CDR3 sequence is 14 residues long. Germline CDR1 reads SGHRS; CDR2 reads YFSETQ. After removal of 4 bases from V and 3 bases from J, the junction contained 5 bases not matched to a gene. The CDR3 DNA reads TGCGCCAGCAGCAAGGGACAGTTTACAGATACGCAGTATTTT. This encodes CASSKGQFTDTQYF.

The J gene is TRBJ2-3, the V gene TRBV4-2; 7 bases fit TRBD2. Per germline, CDR1 LGHNA and CDR2 YNFKEQ. With V trimmed by 1 base and J by 2 bases, 3 bases remained unmatched. The CDR3 runs to 15 residues. Here the CDR3 DNA reads TGTGCCAGCAGCCAAGCACTAGCGACCACAGATACGCAGTATTTT. Translating gives CASSQALATTDTQYF.

The chain employs TRBV25-1 and TRBJ2-3; 8 nucleotides align to TRBD2. Germline CDR1 is MGHDK and CDR2 is SYGVNS. CDR3 length equals 14 residues. The junction had 1 base not matched to a gene; V was cut back by 4 bases and J by 1 base. The CDR3 DNA follows: TGTGCCAGCAGTGCGACTAGCGGCACAGATACGCAGTATTTT. Protein product: CASSATSGTDTQYF. Drawing the rest from reference TRBV25-1 and TRBJ2-3, the complete variable domain is EADIYQTPRYLVIGTGKKITLECSQTMGHDKMYWYQQDPGMELHLIHYSYGVNSTEKGDLSSESTVSRIRTEHFPLTLESARPSHTSQYLCASSATSGTDTQYFGPGTRLTVL.